The subject of this entry is one T cell receptor beta chain. Its antigen is still unknown. The sample originates from a study of T cell repertoires in cytomegalovirus infection. Study overall: Matching HLA type, along with CMV infection, was indicated by public TCR beta signatures.

General study points: CMV-specific HLA-C-restricted TCR beta clonotypes dominated the ex vivo response.

Trimming stripped 5 bases from V and 3 bases from J, with 5 bases between. The CDR3 covers 10 residues. CDR1 SQVTM and CDR2 ANQGSEA come from the germline V gene. TCRdb called the reads again in MiXCR, with one record for every CDR3 protein. The top ten hold more than 13% of the sample, which has 200,000 to 300,000 distinct CDR3 sequences, 9.1% seen once. The V gene is TRBV29-1, the J gene TRBJ2-7; D gene unclear. Sequencing used PBMCs. The clonotype comes from a human donor in good health (CMV status not recorded). Some clones in this sample may be carry-over from other donors' samples. The CDR3 DNA is TGCAGCGTTCGCGACTACGAGCAGTACTTC. As protein: CSVRDYEQYF.